Sequencing of this T cell receptor beta chain was carried out in a study of T cells in Graves' hyperthyroidism and ophthalmopathy (dated by TCRdb to between 2017 and 2020). In the study overall: Peripheral blood was collected at initial diagnosis, before any treatment. For training and testing, the 100 or so patients in the discovery cohort were randomly divided in a 7:3 ratio. According to the paper, TCR Vbeta CDR3 sequencing was carried out on 135 peripheral blood samples, which came from 40 to 45 ophthalmopathy, some 73 hyperthyroidism and around 17 progressor patients. Prospective prediction of ophthalmopathy was tested in an independent validation cohort of fewer than 20 hyperthyroidism patients and 15 to 17 patients who later progressed to ophthalmopathy. Once sampling was done, hyperthyroidism patients were given methimazole at a starting dose of 30 mg daily, whereas ophthalmopathy patients were given high-dose intravenous methylprednisolone. To identify TCR V-J signatures that set the groups apart, the researchers used a discovery cohort of 100 patients, made up of under 45 with Graves' ophthalmopathy and 57 with stable Graves' hyperthyroidism. In roughly six Graves' hyperthyroidism patients, the study also compared T-cell repertoires from thyroid tissue with T-cell repertoires from blood. Findings and caveats that apply to the study as a whole: A model built on a 13 V-J signature distinguished ophthalmopathy from stable hyperthyroidism, reaching about 88% sensitivity and under 84% specificity in cross-validation and 80%/75% in testing. Most expanded thyroid clonotypes (frequency above 0.001) were also detected in blood, suggesting blood repertoires may reflect thyroid immune responses. Sample size was not statistically predetermined, and investigators were not blinded to group allocation. In validation, the model predicted progression to ophthalmopathy a median of about 6.5 months before onset, with approximately 68% sensitivity and 72.22% specificity.

Trimming at the junction amounts to 5 bases on V and 7 bases on J, and the germline ends lie 8 bases apart. The CDR3 contains 12 residues, cysteine and phenylalanine counted. The CDR3 DNA has 36 bases and is translated from base 1. The germline V gene encodes CDR1 LNHDA and CDR2 SQIVND (reference sequence). Stable Graves' hyperthyroidism was defined as the absence of progression to ophthalmopathy over 18 months of follow-up. The hyperthyroidism patients were between 18 and 65 years old and newly diagnosed, with a disease duration of less than 2 months. The study excluded patients with uncontrolled infections, other autoimmune diseases, pregnancy or lactation. Diagnoses were based on clinical symptoms, serum thyroxine and TRAb, thyroid ultrasound and orbital computed tomography. PBMCs were separated from over 9 ml of fresh peripheral blood using Ficoll-Paque density gradient centrifugation. Trizol reagent was used to extract total RNA, and RNA quality was then checked on an Agilent 2100 Bioanalyzer.

The table lists this clonotype with many counts. Which antigen it targets is not known. Within one base of it there is no much larger clone, and no base qualities were kept. TCR beta CDR3 regions were amplified from RNA transcripts. The first round of RT-PCR for the TCR CDR3 was performed with the HTBI primer set and the Qiagen OneStep RT-PCR kit. Libraries were constructed in a second round of multiplex PCR, after which size selection and purification were carried out. Libraries were sequenced paired-end with 100 bp reads on an Illumina HiSeq2000. The study's processing was this. SOAPnuke was used to process the raw data, with reads discarded if the reads contained adapters or uncalled bases, had a mean Phred below 15, or lacked an exact constant-primer or identifier match. COPE v1.2.5 was used to merge the high-quality paired reads, and each unique nucleotide sequence was defined as a clonotype. MiTCR v1.1 was used to align the clonotypes against IMGT TRBV, TRBD and TRBJ reference segments. Analysis was restricted to V-J combinations with a frequency above 0.0001, which covered roughly 99% of repertoires. A TCS score was defined as the ratio of F50 (clonal expansion) to E x V (chaos), with BLOSUM62-based TCRdist applied between CDR3 peptides within each V-J. Welch's t-statistics and random forest reduced 514 V-J features to 13, which were used in a naive Bayes classifier (R e1071). The similarity between thyroid and blood repertoires was quantified using the Morisita-Horn index. TCRdb cleaned the public reads at Q25 with fastp, built clones with MiXCR and kept in-frame beta chains. Every distinct CDR3 protein forms one entry, paired with its most common genes and DNA. TCRdb's processing, not the study's, gives the V and J calls here. The sample yields hundreds of thousands of distinct CDR3 sequences; about a third were counted once. Around 29% of the sample is taken by the ten largest.

The chain links TRBV19 with TRBJ2-2, with the D gene call left open. The sequence derives from a woman aged 40 to 55 with Graves' hyperthyroidism. Sequenced: blood. The CDR3: CASSALHGELFF. The DNA sequence is as follows: TGTGCCAGTAGTGCTCTCCACGGGGAGCTGTTTTTT.